The 2 T cell receptor beta chains reported below all come from one sample, sequenced in a study of T-cell memory formation after mild COVID-19. TCRdb reanalysed the 5' RACE reads using MiXCR and keeps one entry per CDR3 protein. This table holds 450,000 to 700,000 distinct CDR3 sequences, about a sixth found once. Sequencing was done on a sample of PBMCs or a T cell subset sorted from them (not recorded which). The receptors come from an adult woman who had mild COVID-19 (a few samples of this study predate the infection). Cell type and time point are not known.

The rearrangement joins TRBV5-1 to TRBJ1-2; 7 nucleotides line up with TRBD1. Germline values: CDR1 SGHRS, CDR2 YFSETQ. The CDR3 extends over 13 amino acids. V was clipped by 4 bases and J by 2 bases; unmatched bases: 2. This chain's CDR3 is CASSETGNYGYTF. CDR3 in DNA: TGCGCCAGCAGCGAGACAGGGAACTATGGCTACACCTTC. Based on the CDR3 plus reference TRBV5-1 and TRBJ1-2, the full variable domain is KAGVTQTPRYLIKTRGQQVTLSCSPISGHRSVSWYQQTPGQGLQFLFEYFSETQRNKGNFPGRFSGRQFSNSRSEMNVSTLELGDSALYLCASSETGNYGYTFGSGTRLTVV.

At least ten counts were recorded for this clonotype. The rearrangement uses TRBV5-1 and TRBJ2-1, with 8 bases aligning to TRBD2. Trimming cost V 0 bases and J 6 bases; bases outside gene matches: 11. CDR1 is SGHRS and CDR2 is YFSETQ in the germline V gene. CDR3 size: 17 residues. This CDR3 reads CASSLEPGLEPSNEQFF. The CDR3 DNA is TGCGCCAGCAGCTTGGAACCGGGACTAGAACCTTCCAATGAGCAGTTCTTC.